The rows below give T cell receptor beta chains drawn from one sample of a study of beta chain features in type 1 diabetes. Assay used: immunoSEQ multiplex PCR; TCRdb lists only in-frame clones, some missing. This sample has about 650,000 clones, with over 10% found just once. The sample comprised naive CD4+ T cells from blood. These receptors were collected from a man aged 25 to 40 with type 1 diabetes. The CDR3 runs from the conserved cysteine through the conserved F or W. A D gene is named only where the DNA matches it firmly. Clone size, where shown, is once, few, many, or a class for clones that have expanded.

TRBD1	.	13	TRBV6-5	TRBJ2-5	CASGGRGPETQYF	TGTGCCAGCGGCGGCAGGGGGCCGGAGACCCAGTACTTC
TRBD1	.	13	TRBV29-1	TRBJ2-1	CSVSRQGSGEQFF	TGCAGCGTTTCTAGACAGGGTAGTGGTGAGCAGTTCTTC
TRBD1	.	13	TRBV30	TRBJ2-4	CAWSSGQGNIQYF	TGTGCCTGGAGTTCGGGACAGGGAAACATTCAGTACTTC
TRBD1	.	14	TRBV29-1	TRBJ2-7	CSASSGQGVSEQYF	TGCAGCGCTTCTTCGGGACAGGGTGTGTCCGAGCAGTACTTC
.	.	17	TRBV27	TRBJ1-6	CASSLSSRAGQSSPLHF	TGTGCCAGCAGTTTATCTAGCCGGGCAGGGCAATCTTCACCCCTCCACTTT
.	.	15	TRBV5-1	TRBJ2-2	CASAEIGVSAGELFF	TGCGCCAGCGCCGAAATCGGTGTATCCGCCGGGGAGCTGTTTTTT
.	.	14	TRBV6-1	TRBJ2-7	CASSDTWGPYEQYF	TGTGCCAGCAGTGATACGTGGGGACCTTACGAGCAGTACTTC
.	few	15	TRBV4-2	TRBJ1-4	CASSQDPGLKEKLFF	TGTGCCAGCAGCCAAGATCCGGGTTTGAAGGAAAAACTGTTTTTT
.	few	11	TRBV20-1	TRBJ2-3	CSAPQLDTQYF	TGCAGTGCTCCTCAATTGGATACGCAGTATTTT
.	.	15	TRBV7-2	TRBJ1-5	CASSFFGDSNQPQHF	TGTGCCAGCAGCTTTTTCGGGGATAGCAATCAGCCCCAGCATTTT
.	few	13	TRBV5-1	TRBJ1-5	CASSLVGNQPQHF	TGCGCCAGCAGCTTGGTGGGCAATCAGCCCCAGCATTTT
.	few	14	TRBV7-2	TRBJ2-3	CASSLGLATDTQYF	TGTGCCAGCAGCTTAGGTCTCGCAACAGATACGCAGTATTTT
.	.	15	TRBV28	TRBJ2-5	CASSWDVASGKTQYF	TGTGCCAGCAGTTGGGACGTGGCTAGTGGAAAGACCCAGTACTTC
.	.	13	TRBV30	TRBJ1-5	CAWSPGNNQPQHF	TGTGCCTGGAGCCCGGGGAATAATCAGCCCCAGCATTTT
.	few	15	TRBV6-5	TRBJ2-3	CASSHTASEADTQYF	TGTGCCAGCAGCCATACCGCGTCAGAAGCAGATACGCAGTATTTT
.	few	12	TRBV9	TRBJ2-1	CASSVAHNEQFF	TGTGCCAGCAGCGTGGCCCACAATGAGCAGTTCTTC
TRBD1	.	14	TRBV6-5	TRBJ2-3	CASRDRVGTDTQYF	TGTGCCAGCAGGGACAGGGTTGGCACAGATACGCAGTATTTT
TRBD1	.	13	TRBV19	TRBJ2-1	CASTSDRYNEQFF	TGTGCCAGTACCTCGGACAGGTACAATGAGCAGTTCTTC
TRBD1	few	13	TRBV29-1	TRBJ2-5	CSVAVTGQETQYF	TGCAGCGTTGCGGTGACAGGGCAAGAGACCCAGTACTTC
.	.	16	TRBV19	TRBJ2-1	CASSVLGTISYNEQFF	TGTGCCAGTAGTGTCCTAGGGACAATCTCCTACAATGAGCAGTTCTTC
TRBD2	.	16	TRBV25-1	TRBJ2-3	CASSDFGGGPADTQYF	TGTGCCAGCAGTGATTTCGGGGGGGGGCCGGCAGATACGCAGTATTTT
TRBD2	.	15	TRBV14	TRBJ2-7	CASSQELAGWYEQYF	TGTGCCAGCAGCCAAGAACTAGCGGGCTGGTACGAGCAGTACTTC
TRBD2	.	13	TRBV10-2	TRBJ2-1	CASESGGANEQFF	TGCGCCAGCGAGAGCGGGGGGGCTAATGAGCAGTTCTTC
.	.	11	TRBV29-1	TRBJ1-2	CSVKENYGYTF	TGCAGCGTTAAGGAAAACTATGGCTACACCTTC
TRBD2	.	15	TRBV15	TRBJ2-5	CATSDLAGGGETQYF	TGTGCCACCAGCGACCTAGCGGGGGGTGGAGAGACCCAGTACTTC
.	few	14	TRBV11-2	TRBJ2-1	CASSLAAGWDEQFF	TGTGCCAGCAGCTTAGCGGCGGGATGGGATGAGCAGTTCTTC
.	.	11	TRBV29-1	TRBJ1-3	CSVDSGNTIYF	TGCAGCGTTGATTCTGGAAACACCATATATTTT
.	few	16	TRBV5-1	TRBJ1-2	CASSLVGINSFWGYTF	TGCGCCAGCAGCTTGGTCGGAATTAATAGTTTTTGGGGCTACACCTTC
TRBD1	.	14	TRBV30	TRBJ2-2	CAWGPGTDTGELFF	TGTGCCTGGGGCCCCGGGACAGACACCGGGGAGCTGTTTTTT
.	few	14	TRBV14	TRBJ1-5	CASSQAGSGQPQHF	TGTGCCAGCAGCCAAGCGGGATCGGGTCAGCCCCAGCATTTT
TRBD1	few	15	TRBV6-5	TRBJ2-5	CASSARTGKGETQYF	TGTGCCAGCAGTGCCCGGACAGGGAAGGGGGAGACCCAGTACTTC
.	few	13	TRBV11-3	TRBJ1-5	CASSFTLDQPQHF	TGTGCCAGCAGCTTTACTCTGGATCAGCCCCAGCATTTT
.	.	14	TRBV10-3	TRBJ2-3	CAISGSPPTDTQYF	TGTGCCATCAGTGGTTCTCCGCCCACAGATACGCAGTATTTT
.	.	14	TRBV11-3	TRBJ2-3	CASSLSGVADTQYF	TGTGCCAGCAGCTTAAGTGGGGTAGCAGATACGCAGTATTTT
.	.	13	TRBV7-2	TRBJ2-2	CASSHEGFGELFF	TGTGCCAGCAGCCACGAGGGGTTCGGGGAGCTGTTTTTT
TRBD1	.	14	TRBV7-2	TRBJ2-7	CASGGPTGAYEQYF	TGTGCCAGCGGGGGTCCGACAGGGGCCTACGAGCAGTACTTC
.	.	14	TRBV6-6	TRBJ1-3	CATRDTSSGNTIYF	TGTGCCACTAGGGACACTAGCTCTGGAAACACCATATATTTT
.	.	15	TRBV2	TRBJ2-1	CASSDGGAPINEQFF	TGTGCCAGCAGTGATGGGGGAGCTCCAATCAATGAGCAGTTCTTC
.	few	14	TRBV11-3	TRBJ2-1	CASSFLGGYNEQFF	TGTGCCAGCAGCTTCCTAGGGGGATACAATGAGCAGTTCTTC
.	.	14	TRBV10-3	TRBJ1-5	CAISEAGENQPQHF	TGTGCCATCAGTGAGGCCGGGGAAAATCAGCCCCAGCATTTT
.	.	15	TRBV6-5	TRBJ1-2	CASSYKGHFPTGYTF	TGTGCCAGCAGTTACAAGGGACACTTTCCTACTGGCTACACCTTC
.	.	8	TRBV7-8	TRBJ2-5	CASTTQYF	TGTGCCAGCACGACCCAGTACTTC
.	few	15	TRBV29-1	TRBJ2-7	CSPTEYSGGIDEQYF	TGCAGCCCCACGGAGTACAGTGGGGGCATCGACGAGCAGTACTTC
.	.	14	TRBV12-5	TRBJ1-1	CASGLSGGGTEAFF	TGTGCTAGTGGTTTGTCCGGGGGTGGGACTGAAGCTTTCTTT
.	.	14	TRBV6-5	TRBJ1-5	CASSYGYSNQPQHF	TGTGCCAGCAGTTACGGGTATAGCAATCAGCCCCAGCATTTT
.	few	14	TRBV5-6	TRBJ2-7	CASSLTGQPYEQYF	TGTGCCAGCAGCTTAACAGGCCAACCCTACGAGCAGTACTTC
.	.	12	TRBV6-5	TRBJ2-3	CASTIPPDTQYF	TGTGCCAGCACGATTCCACCGGATACGCAGTATTTT
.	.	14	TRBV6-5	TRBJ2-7	CASAAGGSLYEQYF	TGTGCCAGCGCCGCTGGTGGATCCCTCTACGAGCAGTACTTC
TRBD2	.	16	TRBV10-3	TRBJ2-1	CAISEFGTSGYNEQFF	TGTGCCATCAGTGAGTTTGGGACTAGCGGCTACAATGAGCAGTTCTTC
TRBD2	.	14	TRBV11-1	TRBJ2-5	CASSEGLARETQYF	TGTGCCAGCAGCGAGGGACTAGCAAGGGAGACCCAGTACTTC
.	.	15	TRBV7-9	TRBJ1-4	CASRSTGATNEKLFF	TGTGCCAGCAGGTCGACGGGGGCAACTAATGAAAAACTGTTTTTT
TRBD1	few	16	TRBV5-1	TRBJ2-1	CASSLADRGWRNEQFF	TGCGCCAGCAGCTTGGCCGACAGGGGTTGGCGGAATGAGCAGTTCTTC
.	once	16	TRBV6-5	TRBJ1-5	CASSSRTGSSNQPQHF	TGTGCCAGCAGTTCGCGCACAGGTAGCAGCAATCAGCCCCAGCATTTT